The TCR beta chain under discussion was sequenced for a study of T cell changes during pregnancy in multiple sclerosis. The CDR3 totals 13 residues. V was cut by 7 bases and J by 1 base, with 10 bases left in between. The V gene's germline CDR1 is SNHLY and CDR2 FYNNEI. The method was immunoSEQ multiplex PCR; TCRdb's version includes in-frame clones alone and lacks a portion of them. The data show over 50,000 clones, with roughly nine tenths seen just once and more than 2% held by the top ten. The chain has TRBV2 and TRBJ1-1; tentatively, D is TRBD1 (5 bases). Source: peripheral blood, taken in the first trimester of pregnancy. The source is a female donor in good health, enrolled as a control in a pregnancy study. The chain's CDR3 is CASKAGRNTEAFF. DNA for the CDR3: TGTGCCAGCAAAGCAGGGCGGAACACTGAAGCTTTCTTT.